This T cell receptor (beta chain) was identified during a study of PD-1 blockade in classical Hodgkin lymphoma. All trial patients relapsed after autologous stem cell transplantation. This table comes from immunoSEQ multiplex PCR, and its TCRdb copy is limited to in-frame clones, with some not included. Of fewer than 90,000 clones in the sample, roughly nine tenths are singletons; the top ten hold less than 25%. The sequence was obtained from a human donor with classical Hodgkin lymphoma. The material was peripheral blood mononuclear cells (PBMCs), obtained at baseline.

The CDR3 sequence: CASSIIEGIAGELFF. In DNA, the CDR3 is TGTGCCAGTAGTATAATTGAGGGCATCGCCGGGGAGCTGTTTTTT. This chain joins TRBV19 and TRBJ2-2, with a weak D call TRBD2 (5 bases). The CDR3 has 15 amino acids. Germline lookup yields CDR1 LNHDA and CDR2 SQIVND (reference sequence). The ends were cut back, 2 bases at V and 6 bases at J, with 13 bases in the middle.